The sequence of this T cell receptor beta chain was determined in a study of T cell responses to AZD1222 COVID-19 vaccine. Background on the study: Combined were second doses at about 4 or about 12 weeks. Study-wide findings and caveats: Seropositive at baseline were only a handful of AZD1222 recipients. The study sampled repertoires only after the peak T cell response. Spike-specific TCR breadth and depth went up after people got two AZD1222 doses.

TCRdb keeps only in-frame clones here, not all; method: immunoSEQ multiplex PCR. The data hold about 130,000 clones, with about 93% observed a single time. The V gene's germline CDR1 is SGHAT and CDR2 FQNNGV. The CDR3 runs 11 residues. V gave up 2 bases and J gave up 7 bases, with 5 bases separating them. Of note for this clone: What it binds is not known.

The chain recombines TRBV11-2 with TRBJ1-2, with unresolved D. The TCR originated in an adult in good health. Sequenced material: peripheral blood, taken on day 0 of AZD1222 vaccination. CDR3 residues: CASSLSGGYTF. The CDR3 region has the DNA TGTGCCAGCAGCTTAAGTGGTGGCTACACCTTC. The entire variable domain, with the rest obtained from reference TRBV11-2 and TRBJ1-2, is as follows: EAGVAQSPRYKIIEKRQSVAFWCNPISGHATLYWYQQILGQGPKLLIQFQNNGVVDDSQLPKDRFSAERLKGVDSTLKIQPAKLEDSAVYLCASSLSGGYTFGSGTRLTVV.